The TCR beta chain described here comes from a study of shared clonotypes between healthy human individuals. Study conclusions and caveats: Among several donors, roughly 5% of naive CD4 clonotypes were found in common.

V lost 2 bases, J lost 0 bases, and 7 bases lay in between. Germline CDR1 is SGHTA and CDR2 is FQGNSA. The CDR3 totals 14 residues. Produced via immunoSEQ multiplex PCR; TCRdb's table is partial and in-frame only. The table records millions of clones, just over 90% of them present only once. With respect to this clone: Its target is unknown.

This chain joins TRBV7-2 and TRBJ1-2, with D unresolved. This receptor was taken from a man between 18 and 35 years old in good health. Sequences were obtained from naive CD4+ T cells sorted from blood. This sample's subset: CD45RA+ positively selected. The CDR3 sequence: CASSLSEANYGYTF. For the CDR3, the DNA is TGTGCCAGCAGCTTATCAGAAGCTAACTATGGCTACACCTTC.